This note documents a single T cell receptor beta chain sequence. After removal of 4 bases from V and 4 bases from J, the junction contained 7 bases not matched to a gene. Germline V lookup: CDR1 SGHRS, CDR2 YFSETQ. The CDR3 length is 15 residues. The source of the sample is a study of blood T cell repertoires in COVID-19. Background on the study: Samples of COVID-19 (acute and convalescent) were obtained from the United States, Italy and Spain. Nucleic acid was either cDNA or gDNA, and it came from T cells, B-cell-depleted T cells, or PBMCs.

A Seattle source enrolled patients during active infection and followed them longitudinally. In the original processing: Amplified reference gene primers provided the basis for estimating nucleated cell counts. Clones were sequenced by immunoSEQ multiplex PCR, and TCRdb holds only the in-frame ones, with some missing. V and J calls and clone size are copied from that table; D and trimming were computed from the DNA. The table records more than 300,000 clones, roughly 86% of them present only once. The material sequenced was peripheral blood. This clonotype was sampled from a woman in her seventies with COVID-19, enrolled during active disease. V usage is TRBV5-1 and J usage is TRBJ2-1; TRBD1 matches 8 bases. CDR3 nucleotides: TGCGCCAGCAGCCCCGGGACAGGTACTTACAATGAGCAGTTCTTC. Translated: CASSPGTGTYNEQFF.